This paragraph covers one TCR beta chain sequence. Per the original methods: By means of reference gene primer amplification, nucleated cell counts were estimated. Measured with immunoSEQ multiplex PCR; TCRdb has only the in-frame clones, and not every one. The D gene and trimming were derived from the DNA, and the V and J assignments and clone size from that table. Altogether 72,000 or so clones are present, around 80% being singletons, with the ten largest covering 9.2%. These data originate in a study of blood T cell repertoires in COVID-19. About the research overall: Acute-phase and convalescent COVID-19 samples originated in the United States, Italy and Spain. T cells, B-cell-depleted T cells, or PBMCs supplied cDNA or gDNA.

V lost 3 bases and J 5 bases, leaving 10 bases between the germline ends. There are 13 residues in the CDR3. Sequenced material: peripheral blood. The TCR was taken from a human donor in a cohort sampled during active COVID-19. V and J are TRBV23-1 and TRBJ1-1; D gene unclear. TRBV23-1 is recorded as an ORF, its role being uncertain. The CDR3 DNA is TGCGCCAGCAGTCATTTCAGAGGAACTGAAGCTTTCTTT. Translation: CASSHFRGTEAFF.